The present entry profiles one T cell receptor beta chain with its context. These data come from a study of blood T cell repertoires in COVID-19. This CDR3 spans 15 amino acids. The germline CDR1 and CDR2 sequences are MDHEN and SYDVKM. The V and J ends lost 3 bases and 7 bases respectively, with 16 bases between them. Only in-frame clones appear in the TCRdb table, and some are missing; sequencing was by immunoSEQ multiplex PCR. The profile shows 100,000 to 150,000 clones, about 81% of them singletons. This chain joins TRBV28 and TRBJ1-3; tentatively, D is TRBD1 (5 bases). This receptor was identified in a woman aged 45 to 65 with acute or convalescent COVID-19. Sample: peripheral blood. The CDR3 sequence is CASSLGGGSRNTIYF. Written as DNA, the CDR3 is TGTGCCAGCAGTTTGGGCGGGGGAAGCAGGAACACCATATATTTT.